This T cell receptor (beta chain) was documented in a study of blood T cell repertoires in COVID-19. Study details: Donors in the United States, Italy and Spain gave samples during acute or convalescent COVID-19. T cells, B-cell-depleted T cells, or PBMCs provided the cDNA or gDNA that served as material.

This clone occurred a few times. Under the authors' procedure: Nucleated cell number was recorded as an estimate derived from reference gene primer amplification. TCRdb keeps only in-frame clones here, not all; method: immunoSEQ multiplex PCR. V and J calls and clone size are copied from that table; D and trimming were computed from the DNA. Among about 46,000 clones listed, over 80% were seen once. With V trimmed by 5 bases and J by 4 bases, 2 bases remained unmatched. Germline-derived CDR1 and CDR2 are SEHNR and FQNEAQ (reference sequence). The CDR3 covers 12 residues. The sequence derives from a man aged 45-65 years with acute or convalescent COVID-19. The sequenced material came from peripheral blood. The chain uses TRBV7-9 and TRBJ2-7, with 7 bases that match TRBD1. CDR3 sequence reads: CASSGTAYEQYF. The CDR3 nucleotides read TGTGCCAGCAGCGGGACAGCATACGAGCAGTACTTC.